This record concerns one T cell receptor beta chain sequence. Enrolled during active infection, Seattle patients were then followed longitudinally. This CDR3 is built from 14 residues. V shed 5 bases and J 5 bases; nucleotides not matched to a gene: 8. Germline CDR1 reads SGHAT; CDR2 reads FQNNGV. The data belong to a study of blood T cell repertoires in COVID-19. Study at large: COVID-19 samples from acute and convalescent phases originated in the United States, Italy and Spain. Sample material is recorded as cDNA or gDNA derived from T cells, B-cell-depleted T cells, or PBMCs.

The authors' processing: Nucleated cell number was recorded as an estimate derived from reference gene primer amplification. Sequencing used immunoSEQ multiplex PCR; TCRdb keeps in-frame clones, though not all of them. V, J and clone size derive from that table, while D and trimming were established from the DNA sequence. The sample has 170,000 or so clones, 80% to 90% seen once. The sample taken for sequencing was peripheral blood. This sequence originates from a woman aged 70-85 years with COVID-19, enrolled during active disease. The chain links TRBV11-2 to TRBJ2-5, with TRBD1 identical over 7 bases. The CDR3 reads CASSLQGFGETQYF. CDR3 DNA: TGTGCCAGCAGCCTACAGGGGTTTGGGGAGACCCAGTACTTC.